Below, 23 T cell receptor beta chains from the same sample are listed, as sequenced in a study of T cell changes during pregnancy in multiple sclerosis. Measured with immunoSEQ multiplex PCR; TCRdb has only the in-frame clones, and not every one. The table includes about 38,000 clones, 92% detected once. The sequenced sample was CD8+ T cells from peripheral blood mononuclear cells, obtained in the third trimester of pregnancy. These receptors all stem from a female donor with multiple sclerosis, enrolled in a pregnancy study.

This clone appeared once. J is TRBJ2-7 and V is TRBV6-5; TRBD1 matches 7 bases. The CDR3 has 15 residues. V shed 0 bases, J shed 3 bases, and the junction held 5 bases outside the gene matches. Germline assignment: CDR1 MNHEY and CDR2 SVGAGI. CDR3 region: CASSYSTGYIYEQYF. The CDR3 DNA sequence: TGTGCCAGCAGTTACTCGACAGGGTATATCTACGAGCAGTACTTC.

V and J are TRBV7-9 and TRBJ2-7, with D unclear. The V gene's germline CDR1 is SEHNR and CDR2 FQNEAQ (reference sequence). V was clipped by 5 bases and J by 0 bases, with 20 bases between them. The CDR3 sequence is 17 residues long. The CDR3 DNA reads TGTGCCAGCAGCGTACCGCCCATGGGCAGTTTCTCCTACGAGCAGTACTTC. Translation gives CASSVPPMGSFSYEQYF.

The rearrangement links TRBV6-1 to TRBJ2-3; D is unresolved. The length of the CDR3 is 14 residues. Germline-derived CDR1 and CDR2 are MNHNS and SASEGT. Trimming removed 1 base at V and 2 bases at J, with 7 bases between. For the CDR3, the DNA is TGTGCCAGCAGTGAAGGGCCTTACACAGATACGCAGTATTTT. Translation: CASSEGPYTDTQYF.

V gene TRBV29-1 combines with J gene TRBJ2-1, with 8 bases aligning to TRBD2. Germline loops: CDR1 SQVTM, CDR2 ANQGSEA. Germline trimming cut 5 bases from V and 1 base from J; bases unmatched to any gene: 1. There are 13 residues in the CDR3. CDR3 loop: CSVRGGSYNEQFF. In DNA, the CDR3 is TGCAGCGTTCGGGGGGGGTCCTACAATGAGCAGTTCTTC.

The V and J genes are TRBV15 and TRBJ1-1; the match to TRBD1 covers 8 bases. The V gene's germline CDR1 is LNHNV and CDR2 YYDKDF (reference sequence). The CDR3 spans 18 residues. Trimming at V came to 1 base and at J to 7 bases, leaving 17 bases not matched to a gene. The CDR3 loop reads CATSRVAGGRMGPFEAFF. The CDR3 DNA is TGTGCCACCAGCAGAGTTGCAGGGGGCAGGATGGGGCCTTTTGAAGCTTTCTTT. The full variable domain, its missing parts supplied by reference TRBV15 and TRBJ1-1, is DAMVIQNPRYQVTQFGKPVTLSCSQTLNHNVMYWYQQKSSQAPKLLFHYYDKDFNNEADTPDNFQSRRPNTSFCFLDIRSPGLGDTAMYLCATSRVAGGRMGPFEAFFGQGTRLTVV.

The chain joins TRBV27 to TRBJ2-7; 13 bases agree with TRBD2. The CDR3 totals 16 residues. CDR1 and CDR2 (germline): MNHEY, SMNVEV (reference sequence). The ends lost 5 bases at V and 3 bases at J; junction bases unmatched: 7. CDR3 nucleotides: TGTGCCAGCAGTCATAGGACTAGCGGGAGAGTCTACGAGCAGTACTTC. Translated: CASSHRTSGRVYEQYF.

The V and J genes are TRBV7-9 and TRBJ2-1; D is unclear. The CDR3 has 16 residues. The germline CDR1 and CDR2 sequences are SEHNR and FQNEAQ (reference sequence). V was clipped by 4 bases and J by 0 bases, with 13 bases between them. The CDR3 here is CASSSRSLSSYNEQFF. CDR3 nucleotide sequence: TGTGCCAGCAGCTCCAGGTCCCTGAGCTCCTACAATGAGCAGTTCTTC.

This rearrangement joins TRBV28 to TRBJ2-7; TRBD2 agrees at 11 bases. In germline, CDR1 is MDHEN, CDR2 SYDVKM. The CDR3 length is 16 residues. V was clipped by 6 bases and J by 3 bases; unmatched bases: 10. In DNA, the CDR3 is TGTGCCAGCAGACTAGACGGGACTAGCGGAGTCTACGAGCAGTACTTC. It is translated as CASRLDGTSGVYEQYF.

CDR3 loop: CASRYPHGQNQPQHF. The CDR3 nucleotides are TGTGCCAGCAGGTACCCACATGGTCAAAATCAGCCCCAGCATTTT. This chain connects TRBV28 to TRBJ1-5; D call uncertain. The V gene lost 6 bases and the J gene lost 4 bases, with 16 bases spanning the gap. Germline loops: CDR1 MDHEN, CDR2 SYDVKM. The CDR3 covers 15 residues.

The chain is built from TRBV29-1 and TRBJ1-5; maybe TRBD1 (5 bases). The germline gives CDR1 SQVTM, CDR2 ANQGSEA. The CDR3 sequence is 14 residues long. Trimming stripped 6 bases from V and 3 bases from J, with 15 bases between. CDR3 in amino acids: CSVRGQGTNQPQHF. Here the CDR3 DNA reads TGCAGCGTCAGAGGTCAGGGAACCAATCAGCCCCAGCATTTT.

The chain carries TRBV7-6 and TRBJ1-1; D is unclear. The CDR3 is made up of 13 amino acids. Trimming cost V 5 bases and J 0 bases, with 7 bases left between them. Germline CDR1 SGHVS, CDR2 FNYEAQ. CDR3 nucleotide sequence: TGTGCCAGCAGCCCTGACTTGAACACTGAAGCTTTCTTT. It codes for CASSPDLNTEAFF.

J is TRBJ2-7 and V is TRBV10-2, with TRBD1 matching 7 bases. The J segment lost 2 bases and the V segment lost 6 bases, leaving 16 bases of the junction unmatched. Per germline, CDR1 WSHSY and CDR2 SAAADI. The CDR3 covers 17 residues. This CDR3 reads CASSDILGGFTAYEQYF. In DNA, the CDR3 is TGCGCCAGCAGCGATATTCTAGGGGGCTTCACCGCCTACGAGCAGTACTTC.

This chain links TRBV25-1 with TRBJ2-7, with 7 nucleotides matching TRBD1. Trimming took 2 bases from V and 4 from J; bases not matched to a gene: 5. CDR3 length: 14 residues. CDR1 MGHDK and CDR2 SYGVNS come from the germline V gene. This chain's CDR3 is CASSEGGQKYEQYF. As DNA, the CDR3 is TGTGCCAGCAGTGAAGGGGGACAGAAATACGAGCAGTACTTC.

The chain uses TRBV30 and TRBJ2-3; 10 nucleotides agree with TRBD1. The CDR3 totals 15 residues. V gave up 8 bases and J gave up 4 bases; unmatched junction bases: 12. The germline V gene encodes CDR1 GTSNPN and CDR2 SVGIG (reference sequence). The CDR3 region is CAGDTGTGVPDTQYF. For the CDR3, the DNA is TGTGCCGGGGACACCGGGACAGGGGTGCCAGATACGCAGTATTTT.

V usage is TRBV7-2 and J usage is TRBJ2-2; 7 nucleotides line up with TRBD2. Trimming removed 6 bases from V and 6 bases from J; junction bases left unmatched: 10. There are 15 residues in the CDR3. Germline V CDR1 and CDR2: SGHTA, FQGNSA. The CDR3 spells CASSWREFIPGELFF. The CDR3 region has the DNA TGTGCCAGCAGTTGGCGGGAGTTTATTCCCGGGGAGCTGTTTTTT. Using reference TRBV7-2 and TRBJ2-2 for the parts outside the CDR3, the full variable domain is GAGVSQSPSNKVTEKGKDVELRCDPISGHTALYWYRQSLGQGLEFLIYFQGNSAPDKSGLPSDRFSAERTGGSVSTLTIQRTQQEDSAVYLCASSWREFIPGELFFGEGSRLTVL.

This chain joins TRBV7-9 and TRBJ2-3; D is perhaps TRBD1 (5 bases). Trimming removed 5 bases at V and 0 bases at J, with 9 bases between. Per germline, CDR1 SEHNR and CDR2 FQNEAQ (reference sequence). This CDR3 comprises 14 residues. CDR3 sequence (DNA): TGTGCCAGCAGCCCACGACAGAGCACAGATACGCAGTATTTT. Translated: CASSPRQSTDTQYF.

This clone came up once. The gene calls are TRBV7-9 and TRBJ2-5; 7 bases align to TRBD2. Unmatched junction bases numbered 9, after V lost 5 bases and J lost 6 bases. CDR1 and CDR2 from the germline V gene are SEHNR and FQNEAQ (reference sequence). This CDR3 has 14 residues. CDR3 in amino acids: CASSQPTSHKTQYF. The CDR3 DNA is TGTGCCAGCAGCCAACCGACTAGCCACAAGACCCAGTACTTC.

This chain links TRBV21-1 with TRBJ1-2; the table calls TRBD1, which could not be checked here. TRBV21-1 is flagged as a pseudogene. The CDR3 extends over 15 amino acids. The CDR3 sequence: CASRDTHPANYGYTF. The CDR3 nucleotides are TGTGCCAGCAGGGACACCCATCCGGCTAACTATGGCTACACCTTC.

This clone was recorded a few times. The chain carries TRBV19 and TRBJ1-5, with no clear D. Trimming removed 6 bases at V and 0 bases at J, with 15 bases between. The CDR3 totals 16 residues. Germline V gene lookup returns CDR1 LNHDA and CDR2 SQIVND (reference sequence). CDR3 sequence reads: CASRGREVYSNQPQHF. CDR3 coding DNA: TGTGCCAGTAGGGGGAGAGAAGTTTATAGCAATCAGCCCCAGCATTTT.

The chain carries TRBV12-5 and TRBJ2-7, with D possibly TRBD2 on 5 matching bases. This CDR3 spans 13 amino acids. CDR1 and CDR2 from the germline V gene are LGHNT and FRNRAP. Trimming left V 6 bases short and J 3 bases short, with 12 bases between. CDR3 nucleotide sequence: TGTGCTAGTGGCAGTGGACTCGGCTACGAGCAGTACTTC. It is translated as CASGSGLGYEQYF. Filled out from reference TRBV12-5 and TRBJ2-7, the complete variable domain reads DARVTQTPRHKVTEMGQEVTMRCQPILGHNTVFWYRQTMMQGLELLAYFRNRAPLDDSGMPKDRFSAEMPDATLATLKIQPSEPRDSAVYFCASGSGLGYEQYFGPGTRLTVT.

V is TRBV4-3 and J is TRBJ2-6, with 7 bases matching TRBD1. The CDR3 runs to 19 residues. From germline, CDR1 is LGHNA and CDR2 YSLEER. The V gene end was trimmed by 0 bases and the J gene end by 0 bases; junction bases not matched to a gene: 8. DNA of the CDR3: TGCGCCAGCAGCCAAGAAGGACAGGCTATCACCTCTGGGGCCAACGTCCTGACTTTC. It translates to CASSQEGQAITSGANVLTF.

V is TRBV14 and J is TRBJ2-7; possible D gene TRBD2, 6 bases. The germline V gene encodes CDR1 SGHDN and CDR2 FVKESK. The CDR3 length is 15 residues. V was pared by 1 base and J by 2 bases, with 12 bases between. CDR3 sequence reads: CASSQGLAAAYEQYF. The DNA for the CDR3 is TGTGCCAGCAGCCAAGGTTTAGCGGCTGCCTACGAGCAGTACTTC.

V gene TRBV7-2 combines with J gene TRBJ2-7; D is possibly TRBD1 (5 bases). CDR3 length: 14 amino acids. Per germline, CDR1 SGHTA and CDR2 FQGNSA. Trimming removed 1 base from V and 5 bases from J, with 12 bases in between. CDR3 nucleotide sequence: TGTGCCAGCAGCTTAGGTGGCAGGGTCCACGAGCAGTACTTC. Translation: CASSLGGRVHEQYF.